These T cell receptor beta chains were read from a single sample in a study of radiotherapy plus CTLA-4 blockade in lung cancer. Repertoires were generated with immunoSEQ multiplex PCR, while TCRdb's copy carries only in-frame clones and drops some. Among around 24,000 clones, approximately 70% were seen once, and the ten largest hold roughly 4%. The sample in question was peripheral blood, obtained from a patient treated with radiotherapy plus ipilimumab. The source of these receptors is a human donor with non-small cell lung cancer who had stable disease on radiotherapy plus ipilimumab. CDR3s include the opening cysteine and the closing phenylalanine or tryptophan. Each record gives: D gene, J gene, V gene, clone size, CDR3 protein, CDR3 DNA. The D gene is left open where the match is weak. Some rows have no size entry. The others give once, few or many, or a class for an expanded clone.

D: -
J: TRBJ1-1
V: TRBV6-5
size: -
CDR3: CASRAGMNTEAFF
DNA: TGTGCCAGCAGGGCAGGCATGAACACTGAAGCTTTCTTT

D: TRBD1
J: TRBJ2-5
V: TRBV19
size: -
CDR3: CASSTGTGRVRETQYF
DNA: TGTGCCAGTAGTACCGGGACAGGGAGGGTTCGAGAGACCCAGTACTTC

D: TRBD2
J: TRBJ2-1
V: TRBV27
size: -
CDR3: CASSFPGLENEQFF
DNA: TGTGCCAGCAGCTTTCCGGGACTAGAAAATGAGCAGTTCTTC

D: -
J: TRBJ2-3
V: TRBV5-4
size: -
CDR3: CASSLAGAADTQYF
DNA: TGTGCCAGCAGCTTGGCGGGAGCGGCAGATACGCAGTATTTT

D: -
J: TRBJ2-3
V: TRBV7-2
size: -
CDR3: CASSQPQRAGTDTQYF
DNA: TGTGCCAGCAGCCAGCCCCAGCGGGCGGGCACAGATACGCAGTATTTT

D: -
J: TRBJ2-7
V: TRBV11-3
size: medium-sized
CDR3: CASSLGPRQDGQYF
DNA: TGTGCCAGCAGCTTAGGGCCCCGACAGGACGGGCAGTACTTC

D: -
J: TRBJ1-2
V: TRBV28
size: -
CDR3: CASSLWGDPTGYTF
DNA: TGTGCCAGCAGTTTATGGGGCGACCCGACGGGCTACACCTTC

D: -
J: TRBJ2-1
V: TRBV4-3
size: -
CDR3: CASSQFARGHNEQFF
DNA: TGCGCCAGCAGCCAATTCGCCAGGGGCCACAATGAGCAGTTCTTC

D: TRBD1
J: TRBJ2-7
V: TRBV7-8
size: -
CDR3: CASSSGTGGYEQYF
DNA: TGTGCCAGCAGCTCCGGGACAGGGGGATACGAGCAGTACTTC

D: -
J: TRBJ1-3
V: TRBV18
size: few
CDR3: CASSPSAGRGNTIYF
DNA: TGTGCCAGCTCACCGAGCGCAGGGCGTGGAAACACCATATATTTT

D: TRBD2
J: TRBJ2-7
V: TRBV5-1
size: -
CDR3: CASSLGPGLEGYEQYF
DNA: TGCGCCAGCAGCTTGGGTCCGGGACTAGAGGGATACGAGCAGTACTTC

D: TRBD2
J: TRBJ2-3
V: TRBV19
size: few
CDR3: CASTTSGVDTQYF
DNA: TGTGCCAGTACGACGAGCGGGGTGGATACGCAGTATTTT

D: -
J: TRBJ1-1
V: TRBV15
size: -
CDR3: CATSSLRGDTEAFF
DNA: TGTGCCACCAGCTCCCTCAGGGGTGACACTGAAGCTTTCTTT

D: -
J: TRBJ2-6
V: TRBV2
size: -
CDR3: CASRAISGANVLTF
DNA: TGTGCCAGCAGAGCGATCTCTGGGGCCAACGTCCTGACTTTC

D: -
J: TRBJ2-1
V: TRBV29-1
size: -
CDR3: CSVGFFGTPERFF
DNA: TGCAGCGTCGGATTTTTCGGGACCCCGGAACGGTTCTTC

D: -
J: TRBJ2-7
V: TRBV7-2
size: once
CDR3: CASNPDGYEQYF
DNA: TGTGCCAGCAACCCGGACGGATACGAGCAGTACTTC

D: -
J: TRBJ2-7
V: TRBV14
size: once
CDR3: CASSRTLRIGLDEQYF
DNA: TGTGCCAGCAGCCGAACCCTGAGAATTGGATTAGACGAGCAGTACTTC

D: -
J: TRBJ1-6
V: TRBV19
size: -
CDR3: CASSIGEAQRNSPLHF
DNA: TGTGCCAGTAGTATAGGGGAGGCCCAGAGGAATTCACCCCTCCACTTT

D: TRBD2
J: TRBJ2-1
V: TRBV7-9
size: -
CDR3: CASSPATGGIYNEQFF
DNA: TGTGCCAGCAGCCCCGCGACGGGAGGCATTTACAATGAGCAGTTCTTC

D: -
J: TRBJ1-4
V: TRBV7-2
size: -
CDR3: CASSPPGLTNEKLFF
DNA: TGTGCCAGCAGCCCACCGGGGCTTACTAATGAAAAACTGTTTTTT

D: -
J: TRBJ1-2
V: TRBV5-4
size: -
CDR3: CASSFVISYGYTF
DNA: TGTGCCAGCAGCTTTGTGATTTCCTATGGCTACACCTTC

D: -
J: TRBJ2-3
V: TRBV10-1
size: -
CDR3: CASSESANTDTQYF
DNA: TGCGCCAGCAGTGAGTCGGCCAATACAGATACGCAGTATTTT

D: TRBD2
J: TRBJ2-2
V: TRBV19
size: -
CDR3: CASSLGVAGGPGTGELFF
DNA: TGTGCCAGTAGTCTCGGGGTAGCGGGAGGCCCGGGCACCGGGGAGCTGTTTTTT

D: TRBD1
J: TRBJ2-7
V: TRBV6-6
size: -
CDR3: CASRGTGGSYEQYF
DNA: TGTGCCAGCAGGGGGACAGGGGGTTCCTACGAGCAGTACTTC

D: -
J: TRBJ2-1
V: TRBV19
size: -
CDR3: CASGTLPYNEQFF
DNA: TGTGCCAGCGGGACCCTCCCCTACAATGAGCAGTTCTTC

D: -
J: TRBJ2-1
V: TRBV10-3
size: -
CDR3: CAIREYNEQFF
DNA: TGTGCCATAAGAGAATACAATGAGCAGTTCTTC

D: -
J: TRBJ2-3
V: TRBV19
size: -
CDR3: CASRRASTDTQYF
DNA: TGTGCCAGTAGAAGAGCTAGCACAGATACGCAGTATTTT

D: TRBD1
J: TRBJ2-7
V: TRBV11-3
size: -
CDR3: CASSLVRVFDRGACYEQYF
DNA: TGTGCCAGCAGCTTAGTTCGGGTATTCGACAGGGGAGCCTGCTACGAGCAGTACTTC

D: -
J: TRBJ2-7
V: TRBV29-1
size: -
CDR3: CSVASGGLEQYF
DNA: TGCAGCGTCGCCTCGGGGGGCTTGGAGCAGTACTTC

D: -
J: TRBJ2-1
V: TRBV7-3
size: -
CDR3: CASSLRGTSRTYNEQFF
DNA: TGTGCCAGCAGCTTAAGGGGCACTAGCCGCACCTACAATGAGCAGTTCTTC

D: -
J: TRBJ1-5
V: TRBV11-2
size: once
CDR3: CASSCPGREGNQPQHF
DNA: TGTGCCAGCAGCTGCCCGGGACGGGAGGGGAATCAGCCCCAGCATTTT

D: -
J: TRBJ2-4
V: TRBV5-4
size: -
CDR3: CASSLSFRAKNIQYF
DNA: TGTGCCAGCAGCTTGTCTTTTAGAGCCAAAAACATTCAGTACTTC

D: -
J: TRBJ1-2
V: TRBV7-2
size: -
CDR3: CASSHDRNYGYTF
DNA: TGTGCCAGCAGCCACGACAGGAACTATGGCTACACCTTC

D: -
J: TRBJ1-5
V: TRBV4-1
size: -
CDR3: CASSQNLLVDQPQHF
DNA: TGCGCCAGCAGCCAAAATTTATTGGTGGATCAGCCCCAGCATTTT

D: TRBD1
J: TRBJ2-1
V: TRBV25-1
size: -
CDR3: CASSGGRTGVDNEQFF
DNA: TGTGCCAGCAGTGGGGGTAGGACAGGGGTGGACAATGAGCAGTTCTTC

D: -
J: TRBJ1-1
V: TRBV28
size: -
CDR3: CASRSQGSLDTEAFF
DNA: TGTGCCAGCAGATCACAGGGATCCCTGGACACTGAAGCTTTCTTT

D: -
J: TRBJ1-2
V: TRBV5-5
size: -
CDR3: CASTDSGYGYTF
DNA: TGTGCCAGCACGGACAGTGGGTATGGCTACACCTTC

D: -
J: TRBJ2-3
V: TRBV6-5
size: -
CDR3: CASSYKPGSGDTQYF
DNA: TGTGCCAGCAGTTACAAGCCAGGGAGTGGAGATACGCAGTATTTT

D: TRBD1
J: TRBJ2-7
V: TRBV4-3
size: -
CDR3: CASSPDREEGDEQYF
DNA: TGCGCCAGCAGCCCTGACAGGGAAGAGGGAGACGAGCAGTACTTC

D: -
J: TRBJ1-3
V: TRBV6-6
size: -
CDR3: CASNYDSGRNTIYF
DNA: TGTGCCAGCAACTATGACAGTGGGCGTAACACCATATATTTT

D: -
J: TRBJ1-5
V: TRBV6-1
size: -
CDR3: CASSEVGNQPQHF
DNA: TGTGCCAGCAGTGAAGTAGGCAATCAGCCCCAGCATTTT

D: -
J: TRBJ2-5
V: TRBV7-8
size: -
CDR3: CASSPRGALETQYF
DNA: TGTGCCAGCAGCCCACGAGGGGCCCTAGAGACCCAGTACTTC

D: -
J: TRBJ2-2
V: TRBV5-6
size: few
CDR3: CASSLSGGGELFF
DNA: TGTGCCAGCAGCTTGTCTGGCGGAGGGGAGCTGTTTTTT

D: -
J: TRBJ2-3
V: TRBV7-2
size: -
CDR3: CASRTGTDTQYF
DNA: TGTGCCAGCAGGACAGGCACAGATACGCAGTATTTT

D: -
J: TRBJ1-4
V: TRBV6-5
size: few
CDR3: CASSTGWEKLFF
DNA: TGTGCCAGCAGCACTGGCTGGGAAAAACTGTTTTTT

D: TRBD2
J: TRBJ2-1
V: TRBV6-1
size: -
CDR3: CASNLAGGDNEQFF
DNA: TGTGCCAGCAACCTAGCGGGAGGGGACAATGAGCAGTTCTTC

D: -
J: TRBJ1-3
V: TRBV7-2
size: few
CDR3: CASILSAGRLSGNTIYF
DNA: TGTGCCAGCATTCTCTCTGCAGGACGGCTCTCTGGAAACACCATATATTTT

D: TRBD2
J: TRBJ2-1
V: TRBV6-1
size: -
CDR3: CARRLATIHEQFF
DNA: TGTGCCAGACGACTAGCCACTATCCATGAGCAGTTCTTC

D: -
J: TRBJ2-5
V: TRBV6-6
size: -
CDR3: CASSYRARGGQETQYF
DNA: TGTGCCAGCAGTTATAGGGCCAGGGGGGGCCAAGAGACCCAGTACTTC

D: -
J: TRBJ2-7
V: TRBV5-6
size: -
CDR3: CASSLAWQASYEQYF
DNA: TGTGCCAGCAGCTTGGCCTGGCAGGCCTCCTACGAGCAGTACTTC

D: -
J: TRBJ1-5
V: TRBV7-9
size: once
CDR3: CASSLSEAQPQHF
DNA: TGTGCCAGCAGCTTGTCGGAAGCTCAGCCCCAGCATTTT

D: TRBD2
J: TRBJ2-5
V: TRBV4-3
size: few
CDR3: CASSQDRGGGGETQYF
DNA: TGCGCCAGCAGCCAAGATCGCGGGGGAGGAGGGGAGACCCAGTACTTC

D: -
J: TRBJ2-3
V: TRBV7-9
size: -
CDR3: CASSTYGTQYF
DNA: TGTGCCAGCAGCACCTACGGTACGCAGTATTTT

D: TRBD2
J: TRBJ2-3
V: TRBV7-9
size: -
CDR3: CASSSFGRDTDTQYF
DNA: TGTGCCAGCAGCTCCTTCGGGAGGGACACAGATACGCAGTATTTT

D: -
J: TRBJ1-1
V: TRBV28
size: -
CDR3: CASSFMGRTEAFF
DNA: TGTGCCAGCAGTTTTATGGGGCGGACTGAAGCTTTCTTT

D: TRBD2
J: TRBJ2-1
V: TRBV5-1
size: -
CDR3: CASSLPETSGVDEQFF
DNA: TGCGCCAGCAGCCTGCCCGAGACTAGCGGAGTGGATGAGCAGTTCTTC

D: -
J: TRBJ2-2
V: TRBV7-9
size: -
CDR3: CASSLYEQGELFF
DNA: TGTGCCAGCAGCTTATACGAGCAGGGGGAGCTGTTTTTT

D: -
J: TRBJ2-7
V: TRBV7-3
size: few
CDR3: CASSLMAGTPAEQYF
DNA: TGTGCCAGCAGCTTAATGGCTGGGACCCCGGCCGAGCAGTACTTC

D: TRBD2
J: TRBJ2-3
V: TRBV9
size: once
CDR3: CASSVEGGGLTDTQYF
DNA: TGTGCCAGCAGCGTAGAGGGCGGGGGGCTCACAGATACGCAGTATTTT

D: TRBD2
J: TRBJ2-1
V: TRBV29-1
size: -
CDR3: CSSFLGGRGDEQFF
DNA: TGCAGCTCTTTTTTGGGCGGGAGGGGGGATGAGCAGTTCTTC